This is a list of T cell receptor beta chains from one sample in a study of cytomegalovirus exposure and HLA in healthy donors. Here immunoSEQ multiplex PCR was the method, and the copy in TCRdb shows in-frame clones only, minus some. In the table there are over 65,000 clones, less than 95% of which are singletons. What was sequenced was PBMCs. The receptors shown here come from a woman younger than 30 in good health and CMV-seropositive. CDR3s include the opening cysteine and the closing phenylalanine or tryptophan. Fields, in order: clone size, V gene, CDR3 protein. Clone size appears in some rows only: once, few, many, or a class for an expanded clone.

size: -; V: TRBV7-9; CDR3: CASSLGRAGGREKLFF
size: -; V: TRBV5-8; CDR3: CASSLVYYEQYF
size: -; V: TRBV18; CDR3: CASSQGFNEQFF
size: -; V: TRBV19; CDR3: CASSNQGEAKNIQYF
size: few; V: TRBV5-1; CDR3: CASSLEADMNTEAFF
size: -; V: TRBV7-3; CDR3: CASSLRTGGTDTQYF
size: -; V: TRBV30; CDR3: CAWAGTSYGYTF
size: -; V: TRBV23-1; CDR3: CASSPTGEGGNTIYF
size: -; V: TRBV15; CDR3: CATSLWGTSRGDNEQFF
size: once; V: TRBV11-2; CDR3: CASSSRLAETDTQYF
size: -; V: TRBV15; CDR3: CATSSRGSTEAFF
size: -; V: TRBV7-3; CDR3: CASSFGREHEQFF
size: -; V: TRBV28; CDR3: CASSPTPSRFHEQYF
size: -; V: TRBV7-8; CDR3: CASSFRTGYDYGYTF
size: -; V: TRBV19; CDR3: CASSIAGQGLSGNTIYF
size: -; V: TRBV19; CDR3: CASTTTGRGANYGYTF